This TCR beta chain was captured in a study of cytomegalovirus exposure and HLA in healthy donors. At the level of the study: About 80 million unique TCRs from HLA-typed donors were held in an early data release.

Whereas donors were nominally healthy upon sampling, unrecorded immune exposures were probable. Primers included in the PCR were 60 Vbeta and 13 Jbeta primers. Here immunoSEQ multiplex PCR was the method, and the copy in TCRdb shows in-frame clones only, minus some. This table has around 120,000 clones, roughly 80% appearing once. In the case of this clone: Its antigen remains unknown.

Germline V gene lookup returns CDR1 LGHNT and CDR2 FRNRAP. With V trimmed by 6 bases and J by 8 bases, 9 bases remained unmatched. The CDR3 contains 14 residues. Findings of the study overall: Previously analyzed data showed that most TCR beta V segments were productive at a frequency of about 87% or about 30%.

V and J are TRBV12-5 and TRBJ1-4; 7 bases align to TRBD1. What was sequenced was PBMCs. The receptor was isolated from a woman aged 40-49 years in good health and CMV-seronegative. CDR3 in DNA: TGTGCTAGTGGCAGGGACAGCGACGGGGAAAAACTGTTTTTT. Translated: CASGRDSDGEKLFF.